Below, 31 T cell receptor beta chains from the same sample are listed, as sequenced in a study of cytomegalovirus exposure and HLA in healthy donors. Primers for the PCR totalled 60 Vbeta and 13 Jbeta. Clones were read by immunoSEQ multiplex PCR, and TCRdb kept only the in-frame ones, dropping some. The table lists around 130,000 clones, 75% to 85% of them singletons. The sequenced material came from PBMCs. Receptor source: a middle-aged man in good health and CMV-seronegative.

The chain combines TRBV7-3 with TRBJ2-5; 7 nucleotides agree with TRBD1. CDR1 is SGHTA and CDR2 is FQGTGA in the germline V gene. This CDR3 region has 13 residues. Losses at the gene ends were 5 bases for V and 5 bases for J; bases not matched to a gene: 5. As DNA, the CDR3 is TGTGCCAGCAGCCGGGACAGAGGGGAGACCCAGTACTTC. Translated, it gives CASSRDRGETQYF.

The chain links TRBV7-9 to TRBJ1-1; no clear D gene. Germline V gene data show CDR1 as SEHNR and CDR2 as FQNEAQ (reference sequence). There are 14 residues in the CDR3. V lost 5 bases and J 8 bases, leaving 18 bases between the germline ends. The CDR3 protein is CASSPRREGNEAFF. CDR3 DNA sequence: TGTGCCAGCAGCCCGCGAAGGGAGGGAAACGAAGCTTTCTTT.

The V and J genes are TRBV6-1 and TRBJ1-3, with D unclear. V was shortened by 5 bases and J by 0 bases, with 2 bases between the two germline ends. Germline values: CDR1 MNHNS, CDR2 SASEGT. The CDR3 is 12 residues long. In DNA form, the CDR3 reads TGTGCCAGCAGTTACTCTGGAAACACCATATATTTT. This encodes CASSYSGNTIYF.

The V and J genes are TRBV29-1 and TRBJ1-2, with D possibly matching TRBD1 (6 bases). The CDR3 has 14 amino acids. Per germline, CDR1 SQVTM and CDR2 ANQGSEA. V was clipped by 2 bases and J by 5 bases, with 15 bases between them. CDR3 in amino acids: CSVEYPDSLYGYTF. The CDR3 nucleotides read TGCAGCGTTGAATATCCGGACAGCTTATATGGCTACACCTTC.

A remark on this clone: This same CDR3 is encoded by further DNA sequences in the sample. This chain uses TRBV25-1 with TRBJ1-6; tentative D call: TRBD1 (6 bases). The CDR3 sequence is 17 residues long. Germline V gene lookup returns CDR1 MGHDK and CDR2 SYGVNS. V shed 7 bases and J shed 0 bases, with 16 bases lying between them. The CDR3 nucleotides read TGTGCCAGCAAGTCGGACAGCTCGAGCTCCTATAATTCACCCCTCCACTTT. It codes for CASKSDSSSSYNSPLHF. Full variable domain (remainder filled in from reference TRBV25-1 and TRBJ1-6): EADIYQTPRYLVIGTGKKITLECSQTMGHDKMYWYQQDPGMELHLIHYSYGVNSTEKGDLSSESTVSRIRTEHFPLTLESARPSHTSQYLCASKSDSSSSYNSPLHFGNGTRLTVT.

In nucleotides, the CDR3 is TGTGCCAGCAGCCATTCAGGACTAGGGGAGACCCAGTACTTC. This codes for CASSHSGLGETQYF. The chain recombines TRBV7-6 with TRBJ2-5; 7 bases line up with TRBD2. The CDR3 covers 14 residues. Losses at the gene ends were 5 bases for V and 5 bases for J; bases not matched to a gene: 8. Germline V gene data show CDR1 as SGHVS and CDR2 as FNYEAQ.

The chain recombines TRBV6-1 with TRBJ2-3; 9 nucleotides align to TRBD1. The CDR3 sequence is 14 residues long. The germline V gene has CDR1 MNHNS and CDR2 SASEGT. The CDR3 DNA is TGTGCGGCTCGGGACAGGGAGGGCACAGATACGCAGTATTTT. It yields the protein CAARDREGTDTQYF.

The chain couples TRBV9 to TRBJ1-1; 11 bases fit TRBD1. The CDR3 contains 17 residues. Germline CDR1 is SGDLS and CDR2 is YYNGEE. Trimming cost V 3 bases and J 0 bases; bases outside gene matches: 7. In DNA, the CDR3 is TGTGCCAGCAGCGAGGGACAGGGGGTTAACATGAACACTGAAGCTTTCTTT. This gives the protein CASSEGQGVNMNTEAFF.

The chain has TRBV5-1 and TRBJ2-3, with 9 bases lining up with TRBD2. The CDR3 is 15 amino acids. Trimming at V came to 0 bases and at J to 5 bases, leaving 4 bases not matched to a gene. Germline lookup yields CDR1 SGHRS and CDR2 YFSETQ. CDR3 residues: CASSLVAGAEDTQYF. The CDR3 DNA follows: TGCGCCAGCAGCTTGGTAGCGGGGGCCGAAGATACGCAGTATTTT. Using reference TRBV5-1 and TRBJ2-3 for the parts outside the CDR3, the full variable domain is KAGVTQTPRYLIKTRGQQVTLSCSPISGHRSVSWYQQTPGQGLQFLFEYFSETQRNKGNFPGRFSGRQFSNSRSEMNVSTLELGDSALYLCASSLVAGAEDTQYFGPGTRLTVL.

The chain carries TRBV18 and TRBJ1-1; TRBD1 agrees at 7 bases. The germline gives CDR1 KGHSH, CDR2 LQKENI. The trim removed 6 bases at V and 4 bases at J, leaving 2 bases unmatched. The CDR3 spans 12 residues. The CDR3 reads CASSSGGTEAFF. The CDR3 coding sequence is TGTGCCAGCTCCTCAGGGGGCACTGAAGCTTTCTTT.

Note on this clone: Relative to the germline gene, one junction end is altered; a read error may explain this. The chain links TRBV6-5 to TRBJ1-2; TRBD1 agrees at 8 bases. The CDR3 covers 12 residues. CDR1 MNHEY and CDR2 SVGAGI come from the germline V gene. CDR3 protein: CASRATGVGYAF. In nucleotides, the CDR3 is TGTGCCAGCAGAGCGACAGGGGTAGGCTACGCCTTC.

V and J are TRBV9 and TRBJ1-1; D remains ambiguous. Germline V gene data show CDR1 as SGDLS and CDR2 as YYNGEE. The V gene lost 5 bases and the J gene lost 0 bases, with 5 bases spanning the gap. The CDR3 has 12 residues. CDR3 region: CASRRMNTEAFF. For the CDR3, the DNA is TGTGCCAGCAGGAGGATGAACACTGAAGCTTTCTTT.

The gene calls are TRBV19 and TRBJ1-5, with D unresolved. This CDR3 is built from 16 residues. The ends were cut back, 5 bases at V and 3 bases at J, with 17 bases in the middle. In germline, CDR1 is LNHDA, CDR2 SQIVND (reference sequence). This chain's CDR3 is CASSPPQFKDNQPQHF. The CDR3 DNA reads as TGTGCCAGTAGTCCCCCCCAGTTTAAAGACAATCAGCCCCAGCATTTT.

This clone was observed a handful of times. The V call is TRBV5-6, the J call TRBJ2-3; 8 bases fit TRBD2. V was clipped by 2 bases and J by 5 bases; unmatched bases: 7. Germline V gene sequence: CDR1 SGHDT, CDR2 YYEEEE. The CDR3 has 15 residues. The CDR3: CASSLDGGARDTQYF. CDR3 nucleotide sequence: TGTGCCAGCAGCTTAGACGGGGGGGCCAGAGATACGCAGTATTTT.

The chain couples TRBV9 to TRBJ2-1, with D uncertain. The CDR3 is 16 amino acids. Germline V gene data show CDR1 as SGDLS and CDR2 as YYNGEE. With 4 bases removed from V and 3 bases from J, the gap between germline ends came to 17 bases. The CDR3 sequence is CASSSPRGSYYNEQFF. The DNA for the CDR3 is TGTGCCAGCAGCTCCCCTCGAGGCAGTTACTACAATGAGCAGTTCTTC.

V and J are TRBV2 and TRBJ1-2, with 7 bases identical to TRBD1. Germline-derived CDR1 and CDR2 are SNHLY and FYNNEI. V shed 4 bases and J 2 bases; nucleotides not matched to a gene: 1. There are 13 residues in the CDR3. CDR3 nucleotide sequence: TGTGCCAGCAGTGCGGGACAGAACTATGGCTACACCTTC. It is translated as CASSAGQNYGYTF.

The chain employs TRBV6-1 and TRBJ1-1; 7 nucleotides align to TRBD1. From germline, CDR1 is MNHNS and CDR2 SASEGT. Trimming cost V 6 bases and J 10 bases; bases outside gene matches: 14. CDR3 length: 14 amino acids. The CDR3 nucleotides are TGTGCCAGCAGAGTAGAAACAGGGGCGGGGGGAGCTTTCTTT. Its translation: CASRVETGAGGAFF.

The J gene is TRBJ2-5, the V gene TRBV27; D might be TRBD2 (7 bases). The CDR3 totals 14 residues. Germline CDR1 and CDR2: MNHEY and SMNVEV (reference sequence). V dropped 5 bases and J dropped 7 bases, with 17 bases sitting between them. The chain's CDR3 is CASSRDYRETTQYF. The DNA for the CDR3 is TGTGCCAGCAGTCGGGACTACAGGGAAACGACCCAGTACTTC.

The rearrangement joins TRBV7-7 to TRBJ2-2; D might be TRBD1 (6 bases). The CDR3 sequence is 14 residues long. The V gene's germline CDR1 is SSHAT and CDR2 FNYEAQ (reference sequence). The CDR3 DNA reads TGTGCTAGTAGCTTTGGGGGCCTGGGCGGGGAGCTGTTTTTT. Translation: CASSFGGLGGELFF.

The V gene is TRBV5-1, the J gene TRBJ2-7; 10 positions agree with TRBD1. The CDR3 extends over 14 amino acids. V was pared by 4 bases and J by 4 bases, with 5 bases of the junction left unmatched. The V gene's germline CDR1 is SGHRS and CDR2 YFSETQ. The CDR3 sequence is CASSDRGQRYEQYF. The DNA for the CDR3 is TGCGCCAGCAGCGACAGGGGGCAAAGGTACGAGCAGTACTTC.

This chain joins TRBV6-1 and TRBJ1-1; the D gene is possibly TRBD1 (5 bases). CDR1 is MNHNS and CDR2 is SASEGT in the germline V gene. CDR3 length: 14 amino acids. Between the trimmed V and J ends, which lost 7 bases and 3 bases, there was a span of 15 bases. CDR3: CASTPVGEYTEAFF. CDR3 bases: TGTGCCAGCACCCCCGTAGGGGAATACACTGAAGCTTTCTTT.

This clone was counted a few times. The chain carries TRBV7-9 and TRBJ2-7; the D gene is possibly TRBD1 (6 bases). The V gene lost 2 bases and the J gene lost 3 bases, with 11 bases spanning the gap. This CDR3 is built from 14 residues. CDR1 SEHNR and CDR2 FQNEAQ come from the germline V gene (reference sequence). CDR3 sequence reads: CASSLSDRNYEQYF. The CDR3 region has the DNA TGTGCCAGCAGCTTATCGGACAGAAACTACGAGCAGTACTTC.

The table lists this clone with a few counts. The chain recombines TRBV6-4 with TRBJ2-1, with 9 nucleotides matching TRBD2. This CDR3 contains 15 residues. J gave up 8 bases and V 3 bases, and 8 bases lay outside the gene matches. Germline-derived CDR1 and CDR2 are MRHNA and SNTAGT. The CDR3, as DNA: TGTGCCAGCAGTGAGGGTAGCGGGGGAGCGGATGAGCAGTTCTTC. Residues: CASSEGSGGADEQFF.

CDR3 residues: CASSLRGRRGTEAFF. The CDR3 coding sequence is TGTGCCAGCAGTTTAAGGGGGCGGCGAGGCACTGAAGCTTTCTTT. This chain connects TRBV6-5 to TRBJ1-1; 7 bases match TRBD1. Per germline, CDR1 MNHEY and CDR2 SVGAGI. CDR3 length equals 15 residues. V gave up 4 bases and J gave up 4 bases; unmatched junction bases: 9.

The rearrangement joins TRBV2 to TRBJ1-5, with D possibly TRBD1 on 5 matching bases. The CDR3 is made up of 18 amino acids. V was shortened by 1 base and J by 1 base, with 17 bases between the two germline ends. Germline V lookup: CDR1 SNHLY, CDR2 FYNNEI. As DNA, the CDR3 is TGTGCCAGCAGTGAAGGCAGGGAGGGAATCCTAAGCAATCAGCCCCAGCATTTT. This encodes CASSEGREGILSNQPQHF. Using reference TRBV2 and TRBJ1-5 for the parts outside the CDR3, the full variable domain is EPEVTQTPSHQVTQMGQEVILRCVPISNHLYFYWYRQILGQKVEFLVSFYNNEISEKSEIFDDQFSVERPDGSNFTLKIRSTKLEDSAMYFCASSEGREGILSNQPQHFGDGTRLSIL.

This chain links TRBV7-2 with TRBJ1-1; D unclear. Deletions cut 2 bases from V and 1 base from J, with 8 bases between. Per germline, CDR1 SGHTA and CDR2 FQGNSA. This CDR3 is 14 amino acids long. This CDR3 reads CASSLNRGNTEAFF. The CDR3 nucleotides read TGTGCCAGCAGCTTAAATAGAGGGAACACTGAAGCTTTCTTT.

The chain joins TRBV11-3 to TRBJ2-3; D unresolved. V gave up 5 bases and J gave up 2 bases, with 8 bases separating them. Germline CDR1 and CDR2: SGHNT and YENEEA. The CDR3 is 13 residues long. The CDR3 sequence is CASSPIDTDTQYF. The CDR3 bases are TGTGCCAGCAGCCCTATCGACACAGATACGCAGTATTTT.

This chain links TRBV4-2 with TRBJ1-4; D might be TRBD1 (5 bases). CDR3 length equals 16 residues. The V gene lost 3 bases and the J gene lost 8 bases, with 19 bases spanning the gap. Germline CDR1 reads LGHNA; CDR2 reads YNFKEQ. The CDR3 DNA sequence: TGTGCCAGCAGCCACCCCGACTTCGGGGGTGGGGAAAAACTGTTTTTT. Translating it yields CASSHPDFGGGEKLFF.

The V gene is TRBV7-3, the J gene TRBJ2-5, with a possible D match to TRBD1 (7 bases). CDR3 length equals 15 residues. Trimming took 2 bases from V and 2 from J, leaving 12 bases between them. Per the germline V gene, CDR1 is SGHTA and CDR2 is FQGTGA. Here the CDR3 DNA reads TGTGCCAGCAGCTTAGTGGCAGGGGGGCAAGAGACCCAGTACTTC. It specifies CASSLVAGGQETQYF.

The chain carries TRBV9 and TRBJ2-3; no definite D call. CDR1 and CDR2 from the germline V gene are SGDLS and YYNGEE. This CDR3 is built from 14 residues. Trimming stripped 6 bases from V and 0 bases from J, with 11 bases between. The CDR3 region is CASTNTPSTDTQYF. The DNA of the CDR3 is TGTGCCAGCACAAACACGCCGAGCACAGATACGCAGTATTTT. Full variable domain (rest looked up from reference TRBV9 and TRBJ2-3): DSGVTQTPKHLITATGQRVTLRCSPRSGDLSVYWYQQSLDQGLQFLIQYYNGEERAKGNILERFSAQQFPDLHSELNLSSLELGDSALYFCASTNTPSTDTQYFGPGTRLTVL.

The chain uses TRBV11-2 and TRBJ1-6, with D possibly being TRBD1 (5 bases). The CDR3 length is 13 residues. The V end lost 2 bases, the J end lost 9 bases, and 8 bases lay between the germline ends. Germline-derived CDR1 and CDR2 are SGHAT and FQNNGV. The CDR3: CASSLTGVSPLHF. The CDR3 DNA sequence: TGTGCCAGCAGCTTAACGGGGGTTTCACCCCTCCACTTT. Full variable domain (missing parts from reference TRBV11-2 and TRBJ1-6): EAGVAQSPRYKIIEKRQSVAFWCNPISGHATLYWYQQILGQGPKLLIQFQNNGVVDDSQLPKDRFSAERLKGVDSTLKIQPAKLEDSAVYLCASSLTGVSPLHFGNGTRLTVT.